Following are 19 T cell receptor beta chains from one sample sequenced in a study of response to subunit inactivated influenza vaccine (dated by TCRdb to 2016 to 2019). Receptors were amplified or captured by RT-PCR. Instrument on record: Illumina HiSeq 2500. TCRdb trimmed the raw reads at Q25, called clones with MiXCR and kept productive beta chains. Every entry covers one CDR3 protein and lists the most common genes and DNA from its rows. The sample records just under 250,000 distinct CDR3 sequences, 10% to 15% of which are singletons. The ten largest clones take up about 8% of the sample. The material sequenced was non-naive T cells sorted from PBMCs, taken less than 15 days before vaccination. This specimen's cell subset or site label, per the study, means: memory T cell fraction. The receptors come from a man aged 45-65 years who received an inactivated influenza vaccine. Donor details come from another sample of the same person, matched by shared clones.

There are many counts of this clonotype. The rearrangement links TRBV12-3 or TRBV12-4 to TRBJ1-1; 7 bases are a match to TRBD1. This CDR3 has 13 residues. The ends lost 6 bases at V and 2 bases at J; junction bases unmatched: 3. The CDR3 nucleotides are TGTGCCAGCAGGGAGGGGGCCAACACTGAAGCTTTCTTT. Translation: CASREGANTEAFF.

The rearrangement joins TRBV27 to TRBJ2-1; TRBD2 matches 7 bases. Trimming removed 3 bases from V and 9 bases from J; junction bases left unmatched: 23. CDR3 length: 19 amino acids. Germline V gene sequence: CDR1 MNHEY, CDR2 SMNVEV (reference sequence). Here the CDR3 DNA reads TGTGCCAGCAGTTTTCGCCGCTGGGTGGCGGGAGCTCAACTTAGTGAGCAGTTCTTC. It translates to CASSFRRWVAGAQLSEQFF.

The chain combines TRBV7-3 with TRBJ2-2; TRBD2 is a possible D gene (5 bases). Between the trimmed V and J ends, which lost 2 bases and 2 bases, there was a span of 12 bases. The CDR3 length is 16 residues. CDR1 and CDR2 from the germline V gene are SGHTA and FQGTGA. CDR3 sequence: CASSLVSSTNTGELFF. CDR3 sequence (DNA): TGTGCCAGCAGCTTAGTTTCTAGCACCAACACCGGGGAGCTGTTTTTT.

In its sample, this clonotype was seen many times. J is TRBJ1-2 and V is TRBV4-3, with D unresolved. Trimming shortened V by 0 bases and J by 3 bases, and 11 bases separated the two germline ends. CDR1 and CDR2 from the germline V gene are LGHNA and YSLEER. CDR3 length: 15 amino acids. The CDR3 reads CASSQDSGRDYGYTF. The DNA of the CDR3 is TGCGCCAGCAGCCAAGATAGCGGCCGGGACTATGGCTACACCTTC.

The chain has TRBV12-3 or TRBV12-4 and TRBJ1-4; D is uncertain. Trimming left V 1 base short and J 8 bases short, with 35 bases between. The CDR3 contains 22 residues. The DNA of the CDR3 is TGTGCCAGCAGTTTAGGCAGACGCGGACTTTTGGTTATCGGGGTTCTGCGCGAAAAACTGTTTTTT. Encoded protein: CASSLGRRGLLVIGVLREKLFF.

This chain connects TRBV20-1 to TRBJ1-2, with D tentatively TRBD1 (5 bases). Germline V lookup: CDR1 DFQATT, CDR2 SNEGSKA (reference sequence). CDR3 size: 15 residues. V shed 5 bases and J shed 0 bases, with 16 bases lying between them. The CDR3 spells CSAYPPPTANYGYTF. CDR3 sequence (DNA): TGCAGTGCTTACCCTCCCCCGACAGCTAACTATGGCTACACCTTC.

This rearrangement joins TRBV7-8 to TRBJ2-7, with 13 bases lining up with TRBD2. The V and J ends lost 5 bases and 2 bases, in that order; junction bases with no gene match: 9. This CDR3 comprises 17 residues. Germline V gene lookup returns CDR1 SGHVS and CDR2 FQNEAQ. This CDR3 is CASSRGTSGILTYEQYF. The DNA of the CDR3 is TGTGCCAGCAGCCGGGGGACTAGCGGGATTCTTACCTACGAGCAGTACTTC.

This clonotype appeared a few times. The V call is TRBV30, the J call TRBJ2-3; D gene unclear. Germline-derived CDR1 and CDR2 are GTSNPN and SVGIG (reference sequence). The CDR3 runs 16 residues. Between the trimmed V and J ends, which lost 0 bases and 0 bases, there was a span of 13 bases. This chain's CDR3 is CAWSVRNVASTDTQYF. In nucleotides, the CDR3 is TGTGCCTGGAGTGTACGTAACGTTGCTAGCACAGATACGCAGTATTTT.

The chain joins TRBV7-3 to TRBJ2-1; D might be TRBD2 (6 bases). The CDR3 sequence is 15 residues long. The germline V and J ends were trimmed by 2 bases and 0 bases, with 8 bases remaining between them. From germline, CDR1 is SGHTA and CDR2 FQGTGA. The CDR3 here is CASSLGGNSYNEQFF. The CDR3 DNA is TGTGCCAGCAGCTTAGGCGGGAACTCCTACAATGAGCAGTTCTTC.

The chain joins TRBV24-1 to TRBJ2-1; 7 bases match TRBD2. The CDR3 extends over 13 amino acids. Germline loops: CDR1 KGHDR, CDR2 SFDVKD. With 3 bases clipped from V and 8 bases from J, the junction kept 3 bases outside the gene matches. CDR3 sequence: CATSDSGTHEQFF. The DNA of the CDR3 is TGTGCCACCAGTGATAGCGGGACCCATGAGCAGTTCTTC.

The table lists this clonotype with a few counts. This chain connects TRBV6-2 or TRBV6-3 to TRBJ2-3, with TRBD2 matching over 10 bases. V shed 6 bases, J shed 3 bases, and the junction held 6 bases outside the gene matches. This CDR3 is 15 amino acids long. Germline lookup yields CDR1 MNHEY and CDR2 SVGEGT. CDR3 DNA: TGTGCCAGCAGACGGAGCGGGGGGGCTACAGATACGCAGTATTTT. It is translated as CASRRSGGATDTQYF.

The rearrangement joins TRBV7-2 to TRBJ2-1; D remains ambiguous. There are 13 residues in the CDR3. CDR1 is SGHTA and CDR2 is FQGNSA in the germline V gene. The CDR3 spells CASAARHYNEQFF. CDR3 coding DNA: TGTGCATCCGCCGCAAGACACTACAATGAGCAGTTCTTC.

CDR3 nucleotide sequence: TGCAGTGCTATGGGGTGGGGCGCAAAGTCACGTCAGGACGGGGAGCTGTTTTTT. Its translation is CSAMGWGAKSRQDGELFF. The chain combines TRBV20-1 with TRBJ2-2, with a weak D call TRBD1 (5 bases). The CDR3 is 18 amino acids. The germline gives CDR1 DFQATT, CDR2 SNEGSKA (reference sequence). V shed 4 bases and J shed 7 bases, with 28 bases lying between them.

This clonotype was counted at least ten times. The chain has TRBV29-1 and TRBJ2-3; D unresolved. From germline, CDR1 is SQVTM and CDR2 ANQGSEA. The CDR3 contains 12 residues. V was trimmed by 0 bases and J by 7 bases, leaving 8 bases between them. The CDR3 bases are TGCAGCGTTGAAGAGTCGGCCAATACGCAGTATTTT. Encoded protein: CSVEESANTQYF.

This chain links TRBV2 with TRBJ1-3; D gene uncertain. CDR3 size: 14 residues. Deletions cut 4 bases from V and 0 bases from J, with 7 bases between. CDR1 and CDR2 (germline): SNHLY, FYNNEI. The CDR3 spells CASSVGLSGNTIYF. CDR3 DNA: TGTGCCAGCAGTGTAGGTCTCTCTGGAAACACCATATATTTT.

The CDR3 region has the DNA TGTGCCAGCAGACAAGTATTTGATTCACCCCTCCACTTT. It codes for CASRQVFDSPLHF. The gene calls are TRBV2 and TRBJ1-6; unclear D gene. The CDR3 runs 13 residues. Germline V CDR1 and CDR2: SNHLY, FYNNEI. V lost 6 bases to trimming and J lost 8 bases, with 11 bases between them. Complete variable domain (other parts from reference TRBV2 and TRBJ1-6): EPEVTQTPSHQVTQMGQEVILRCVPISNHLYFYWYRQILGQKVEFLVSFYNNEISEKSEIFDDQFSVERPDGSNFTLKIRSTKLEDSAMYFCASRQVFDSPLHFGNGTRLTVT.

This clonotype was seen only a few times. This chain connects TRBV27 to TRBJ2-7; TRBD1 agrees at 7 bases. This CDR3 has 13 amino acids. With V trimmed by 4 bases and J by 10 bases, 10 bases remained unmatched. Germline V CDR1 and CDR2: MNHEY, SMNVEV (reference sequence). The chain's CDR3 is CASSSDRMGIQYF. CDR3 nucleotide sequence: TGTGCCAGCAGTTCGGACAGGATGGGGATTCAGTACTTC.

This clonotype was counted a few times. The gene calls are TRBV11-2 and TRBJ2-7; the D is unclear. Trimming took off 0 bases at V and 5 bases at J, with 5 bases between the two ends. The CDR3 loop spans 12 amino acids. CDR1 and CDR2 from the germline V gene are SGHAT and FQNNGV. For the CDR3, the DNA is TGTGCCAGCAGCTTAGATTTCAACGAGCAGTACTTC. It yields the protein CASSLDFNEQYF.

This sequence joins TRBV9 and TRBJ1-4; 8 bases agree with TRBD1. Germline V gene lookup returns CDR1 SGDLS and CDR2 YYNGEE. CDR3 length equals 17 residues. V lost 0 bases, J lost 7 bases, and 11 bases stayed unmatched. CDR3 protein: CASSVGTGGYASEKLFF. The CDR3 DNA is TGTGCCAGCAGCGTAGGTACAGGGGGGTACGCGAGTGAAAAACTGTTTTTT.